These 10 T cell receptor beta chains originate from one sample sequenced in a study of T cell clonality in common variable immunodeficiency. Only in-frame clones appear in the TCRdb table, and some are missing; sequencing was by immunoSEQ multiplex PCR. This sample carries 40,000 to 45,000 clones, none of them present only once. The sample was peripheral blood mononuclear cells. These receptors all stem from a person aged 18 to 75 in good health.

This clone appeared many times. The DNA read from the CDR3 is TGTGCCATCAGTGGTGGACTGATAGAGACC. Protein: CAISGGLIET. The CDR3 reads in full as CAISGGLIETQYF. The V and J genes are TRBV10-3 and TRBJ2-5, with D possibly being TRBD2 (5 bases). The read gets to within 3 residues of the CDR3 end, and the germline J gene fills in the rest. CDR1 ENHRY and CDR2 SYGVKD come from the germline V gene. CDR3 length: 13 residues. V was pared by 4 bases and J by 4 bases, with 10 bases between.

In its sample, this clone was seen many times. The observed sequence ends 3 residues before the CDR3 terminus, with the missing tail filled in from the germline J gene. This chain uses TRBV5-1 with TRBJ1-6; TRBD1 matches at 8 bases. CDR3 length: 16 amino acids. Germline CDR1 is SGHRS and CDR2 is YFSETQ. V lost 0 bases, J lost 8 bases, and 7 bases stayed unmatched. The CDR3 DNA, read in part, is TGCGCCAGCAGCTTGGGATCGGAGGACAGGGATTCACCC. Translated, it gives CASSLGSEDRDSP. The entire CDR3 sequence reads CASSLGSEDRDSPLHF.

The sample holds many counts of this clone. The missing CDR3 end, 3 residues past where the read stops, is filled in from the germline J gene. The rearrangement uses TRBV12-3 or TRBV12-4 and TRBJ1-1; the D gene is possibly TRBD1 (5 bases). Trimming shortened V by 3 bases and J by 4 bases, and 12 bases separated the two germline ends. This CDR3 comprises 14 residues. The CDR3 protein is CASSFQGVATEAFF. Partial CDR3 DNA: TGTGCCAGCAGTTTTCAGGGAGTGGCCACTGAA.

This clone was recorded at least ten times. The CDR3 end falls 3 residues outside the read, so it is completed with the germline J gene. The chain combines TRBV30 with TRBJ1-2; TRBD1 agrees at 7 bases. This CDR3 has 13 amino acids. Germline V gives CDR1 GTSNPN, CDR2 SVGIG (reference sequence). CDR3 protein: CAWSVRQGHGYTF. The covered CDR3 bases are TGTGCCTGGAGTGTACGACAGGGTCACGGC.

This clone was seen ten or more times. The read is 3 residues too short to cover the CDR3 end, so that end is filled in from the germline J gene. The V call is TRBV20-1, the J call TRBJ2-7; TRBD1 or TRBD2 may be the D gene (5 bases each). Per the germline V gene, CDR1 is DFQATT and CDR2 is SNEGSKA (reference sequence). This CDR3 is built from 13 residues. Trimming pared 6 bases from V and 0 bases from J, leaving 12 bases between. CDR3 protein: CSARGVASYEQYF. Incomplete CDR3 DNA: TGCAGTGCGAGGGGCGTTGCCTCCTACGAG.

This clone occurred many times. The read comes to an end 3 residues before the CDR3 does, leaving the germline J gene to fill in the end. V and J are TRBV7-2 and TRBJ2-5; D uncertain. CDR3 size: 14 residues. CDR1 and CDR2 from the germline V gene are SGHTA and FQGNSA. Trimming cost V 4 bases and J 6 bases, with 15 bases left between them. The part of the CDR3 DNA that was read is TGTGCCAGCAGCTCCTTGTCGGCGGTGAAGACC. It is translated as CASSSLSAVKT. The entire CDR3 sequence reads CASSSLSAVKTQYF. The full variable domain, its missing parts supplied by reference TRBV7-2 and TRBJ2-5, is GAGVSQSPSNKVTEKGKDVELRCDPISGHTALYWYRQSLGQGLEFLIYFQGNSAPDKSGLPSDRFSAERTGGSVSTLTIQRTQQEDSAVYLCASSSLSAVKTQYFGPGTRLLVL.

In regard to this clone: Sequencing ends 3 residues short of the CDR3 end; the germline J gene provides the rest. The chain links TRBV7-6 to TRBJ1-1; 7 bases align to TRBD1. CDR1 and CDR2 from the germline V gene are SGHVS and FNYEAQ. The CDR3 totals 13 residues. CDR3 residues: CASSLTIGQVAFF. The covered CDR3 bases are TGTGCCAGCAGCTTAACTATTGGACAGGTA.

At least ten counts were recorded for this clone. The read ends 3 residues shy of where the CDR3 ends; the end is completed using the germline J gene. This chain links TRBV6-1 with TRBJ1-5; D possibly corresponds to TRBD1 (5 bases). The V gene's germline CDR1 is MNHNS and CDR2 SASEGT. CDR3 length: 16 amino acids. Trimming pared 4 bases from V and 4 bases from J, leaving 17 bases between. The CDR3 spells CASSGHPEGLNQPQHF. The CDR3 bases that were read are TGTGCCAGCAGTGGACATCCGGAGGGGCTTAATCAGCCC.

This clone was observed many times. The read is 3 residues too short to cover the CDR3 end, so that end is filled in from the germline J gene. V is TRBV29-1 and J is TRBJ2-1, with 10 bases matching TRBD1. The J segment lost 3 bases and the V segment lost 7 bases, leaving 6 bases of the junction unmatched. Germline values: CDR1 SQVTM, CDR2 ANQGSEA. The CDR3 loop spans 14 amino acids. The CDR3 DNA, read in part, is TGCAGCGAGCGGACAGGGGGGAACTACAATGAG. As protein: CSERTGGNYNE. The complete CDR3 sequence is CSERTGGNYNEQFF.

This clone was found many times. Read coverage stops 3 residues before the CDR3 terminus; the germline J gene supplies the remainder. The chain links TRBV10-3 to TRBJ2-5; 14 bases are shared with TRBD2. The V segment lost 10 bases and the J segment 2 bases; nucleotides outside the gene matches: 3. The CDR3 consists of 14 residues. Germline V lookup: CDR1 ENHRY, CDR2 SYGVKD. The CDR3 bases that were read are TGTGCCACCTGGACTAGCGGGGGGCAAGAGACC. It specifies CATWTSGGQET. The entire CDR3 is CATWTSGGQETQYF.